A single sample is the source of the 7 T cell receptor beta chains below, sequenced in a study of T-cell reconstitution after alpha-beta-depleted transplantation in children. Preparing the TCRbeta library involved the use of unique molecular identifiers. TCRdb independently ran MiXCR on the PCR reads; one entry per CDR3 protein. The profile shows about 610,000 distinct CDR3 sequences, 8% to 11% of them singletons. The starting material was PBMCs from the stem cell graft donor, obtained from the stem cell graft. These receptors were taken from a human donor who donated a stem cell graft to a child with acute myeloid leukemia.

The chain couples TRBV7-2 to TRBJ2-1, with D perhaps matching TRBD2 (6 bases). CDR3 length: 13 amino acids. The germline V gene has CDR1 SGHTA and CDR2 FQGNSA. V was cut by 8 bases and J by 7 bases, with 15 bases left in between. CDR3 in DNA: TGTGCCAGCGCAGCGGGCCCTCAGAATGAGCAGTTCTTC. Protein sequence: CASAAGPQNEQFF.

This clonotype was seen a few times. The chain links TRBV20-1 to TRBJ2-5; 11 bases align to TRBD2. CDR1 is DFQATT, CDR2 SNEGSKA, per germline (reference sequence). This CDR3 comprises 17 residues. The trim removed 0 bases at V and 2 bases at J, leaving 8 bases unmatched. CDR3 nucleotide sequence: TGCAGTGCTAGAGAGGGCCTAGCGGGAGGCCCTCAAGAGACCCAGTACTTC. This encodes CSAREGLAGGPQETQYF.

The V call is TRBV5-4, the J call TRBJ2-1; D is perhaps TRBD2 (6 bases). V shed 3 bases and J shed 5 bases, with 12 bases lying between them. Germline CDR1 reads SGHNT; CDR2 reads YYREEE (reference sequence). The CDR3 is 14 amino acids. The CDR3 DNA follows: TGTGCCAGCAGCTACCTTAGCGGTCACAATGAGCAGTTCTTC. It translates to CASSYLSGHNEQFF.

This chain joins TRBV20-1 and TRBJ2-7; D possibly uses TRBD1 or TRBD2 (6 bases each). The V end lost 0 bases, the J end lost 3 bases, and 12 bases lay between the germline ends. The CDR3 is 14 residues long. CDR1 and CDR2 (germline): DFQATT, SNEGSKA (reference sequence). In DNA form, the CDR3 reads TGCAGTGCTAGAGAGCGGGACACATTCTACGAGCAGTACTTC. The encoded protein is CSARERDTFYEQYF.

The CDR3 sequence is CASSLDPGANVLTF. For the CDR3, the DNA is TGCGCCAGCAGCTTGGACCCTGGGGCCAACGTCCTGACTTTC. J is TRBJ2-6 and V is TRBV5-1; no firm D call. V lost 0 bases to trimming and J lost 2 bases, with 3 bases between them. The germline V gene encodes CDR1 SGHRS and CDR2 YFSETQ. This CDR3 has 14 residues. Complete variable domain (other parts from reference TRBV5-1 and TRBJ2-6): KAGVTQTPRYLIKTRGQQVTLSCSPISGHRSVSWYQQTPGQGLQFLFEYFSETQRNKGNFPGRFSGRQFSNSRSEMNVSTLELGDSALYLCASSLDPGANVLTFGAGSRLTVL.

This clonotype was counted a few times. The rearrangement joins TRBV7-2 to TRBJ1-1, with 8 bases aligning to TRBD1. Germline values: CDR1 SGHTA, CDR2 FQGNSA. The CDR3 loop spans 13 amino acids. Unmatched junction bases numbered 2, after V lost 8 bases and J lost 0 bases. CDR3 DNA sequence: TGTGCCAGCCTCAGGGGGCTGAACACTGAAGCTTTCTTT. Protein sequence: CASLRGLNTEAFF.

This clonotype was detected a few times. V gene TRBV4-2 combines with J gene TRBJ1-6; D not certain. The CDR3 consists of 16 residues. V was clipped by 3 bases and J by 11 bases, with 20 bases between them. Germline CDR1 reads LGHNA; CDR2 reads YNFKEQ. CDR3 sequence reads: CASSHSLTAWRTPLHF. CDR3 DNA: TGTGCCAGCAGCCACAGCTTGACCGCGTGGAGGACACCCCTCCACTTT.